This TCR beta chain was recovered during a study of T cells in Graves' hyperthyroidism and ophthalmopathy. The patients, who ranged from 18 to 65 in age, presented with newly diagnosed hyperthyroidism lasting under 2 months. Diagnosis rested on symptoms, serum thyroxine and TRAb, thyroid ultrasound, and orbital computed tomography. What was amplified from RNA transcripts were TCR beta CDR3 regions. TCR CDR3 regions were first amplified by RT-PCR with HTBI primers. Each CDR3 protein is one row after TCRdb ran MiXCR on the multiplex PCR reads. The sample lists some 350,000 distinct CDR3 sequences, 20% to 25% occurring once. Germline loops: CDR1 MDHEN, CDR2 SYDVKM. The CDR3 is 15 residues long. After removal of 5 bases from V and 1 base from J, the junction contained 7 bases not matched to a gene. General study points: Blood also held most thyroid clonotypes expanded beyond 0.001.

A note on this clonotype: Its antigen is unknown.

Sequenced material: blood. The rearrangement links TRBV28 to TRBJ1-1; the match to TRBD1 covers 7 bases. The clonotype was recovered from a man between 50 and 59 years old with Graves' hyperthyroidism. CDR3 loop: CASSLPGQKNTEAFF. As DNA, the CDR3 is TGTGCCAGCAGTCTACCGGGACAGAAGAACACTGAAGCTTTCTTT.